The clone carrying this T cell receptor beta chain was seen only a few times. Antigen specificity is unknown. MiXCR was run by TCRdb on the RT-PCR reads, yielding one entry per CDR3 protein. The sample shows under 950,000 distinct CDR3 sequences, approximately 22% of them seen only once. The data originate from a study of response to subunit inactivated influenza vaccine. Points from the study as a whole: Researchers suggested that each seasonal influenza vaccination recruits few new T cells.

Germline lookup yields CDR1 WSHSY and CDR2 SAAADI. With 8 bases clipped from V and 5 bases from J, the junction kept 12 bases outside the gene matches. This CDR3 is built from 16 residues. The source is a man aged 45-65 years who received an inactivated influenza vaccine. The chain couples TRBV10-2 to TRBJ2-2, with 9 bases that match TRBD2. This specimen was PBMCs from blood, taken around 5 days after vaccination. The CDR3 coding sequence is TGCGCCAGCTATAACCCGCGGGGGGGCGAGACCGGGGAGCTGTTTTTT. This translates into CASYNPRGGETGELFF.